The text below deals with one TCR beta chain. CDR1 KGHSH and CDR2 LQKENI come from the germline V gene. The V end lost 5 bases, the J end lost 0 bases, and 14 bases lay between the germline ends. The CDR3 spans 17 residues. The sample is drawn from a study of T cells in localized non-small cell lung cancer. The protocol was immunoSEQ multiplex PCR, while the TCRdb copy is restricted to in-frame clones and leaves out a portion. The table has about 31,000 clones, approximately 94% seen once. The clonotype originates from a woman aged 35 to 70 with stage I lung adenocarcinoma. This chain joins TRBV18 and TRBJ1-6; possibly TRBD1 for D (6 bases). Sequenced here: peripheral blood, sampled before any cancer treatment. CDR3 region: CASSFGQMSSYNSPLHF. CDR3 in DNA: TGTGCCAGCTCATTCGGACAGATGAGCTCCTATAATTCACCCCTCCACTTT. The variable domain in full, with the rest retrieved from reference TRBV18 and TRBJ1-6, is NAGVMQNPRHLVRRRGQEARLRCSPMKGHSHVYWYRQLPEEGLKFMVYLQKENIIDESGMPKERFSAEFPKEGPSILRIQQVVRGDSAAYFCASSFGQMSSYNSPLHFGNGTRLTVT.